A single sample gave rise to the 28 T cell receptor beta chains below, sequenced in a study of T cell changes during pregnancy in multiple sclerosis. Produced via immunoSEQ multiplex PCR; TCRdb's table is partial and in-frame only. The repertoire holds approximately 64,000 clones, with around 92% as singletons. The material sequenced was peripheral blood, taken in the first trimester of pregnancy. The receptor set was obtained from a female donor with multiple sclerosis, enrolled in a pregnancy study.

This sequence joins TRBV27 and TRBJ2-7; weak D call: TRBD1 (5 bases). V shed 3 bases and J shed 3 bases, with 12 bases lying between them. The CDR3 has 14 residues. Germline V gene lookup returns CDR1 MNHEY and CDR2 SMNVEV (reference sequence). The CDR3, as DNA: TGTGCCAGCAGTTTGGCAGGGTCCAACTACGAGCAGTACTTC. Amino acids: CASSLAGSNYEQYF.

The chain recombines TRBV18 with TRBJ2-7; 7 bases fit TRBD1. Germline CDR1 reads KGHSH; CDR2 reads LQKENI. The CDR3 is made up of 15 amino acids. V trimming: 3 bases; J trimming: 3 bases; junction bases outside the gene matches: 8. CDR3 bases: TGTGCCAGCTCACCCGACAGGGTAACCGGCTACGAGCAGTACTTC. Amino acid sequence: CASSPDRVTGYEQYF. Filled out from reference TRBV18 and TRBJ2-7, the complete variable domain reads NAGVMQNPRHLVRRRGQEARLRCSPMKGHSHVYWYRQLPEEGLKFMVYLQKENIIDESGMPKERFSAEFPKEGPSILRIQQVVRGDSAAYFCASSPDRVTGYEQYFGPGTRLTVT.

As concerns this clone: The same CDR3 also results from other DNA sequences found in this sample. The rearrangement joins TRBV6-1 to TRBJ1-1; TRBD1 agrees at 8 bases. CDR1 is MNHNS, CDR2 SASEGT, per germline. The CDR3 length is 13 residues. V lost 2 bases, J lost 8 bases, and 4 bases stayed unmatched. The CDR3 spells CASSEFGQGEAFF. DNA for the CDR3: TGTGCCAGCAGTGAATTCGGACAGGGCGAAGCTTTCTTT.

The genes are TRBV7-2 and TRBJ2-1, with 8 bases lining up with TRBD2. The CDR3 contains 18 residues. Germline CDR1 SGHTA, CDR2 FQGNSA. V shed 3 bases and J 0 bases; nucleotides not matched to a gene: 10. The CDR3 DNA reads TGTGCCAGCAGCTTCGGATTAGCGGGACCCAGCTCCTACAATGAGCAGTTCTTC. Translated, it gives CASSFGLAGPSSYNEQFF.

V usage is TRBV30 and J usage is TRBJ2-7; TRBD2 aligns across 14 bases. Per the germline V gene, CDR1 is GTSNPN and CDR2 is SVGIG (reference sequence). The CDR3 runs 14 residues. V lost 6 bases to trimming and J lost 6 bases; unmatched junction nucleotides: 7. This CDR3 reads CACPGLAGVSEQYF. In nucleotides, the CDR3 is TGTGCCTGTCCGGGACTAGCGGGAGTGAGCGAGCAGTACTTC.

The chain combines TRBV7-2 with TRBJ2-3; the D is unclear. Looked up from germline, CDR1 is SGHTA and CDR2 is FQGNSA. The CDR3 extends over 17 amino acids. V lost 4 bases and J 5 bases, leaving 22 bases between the germline ends. CDR3 sequence: CASSSVPSGDLVDTQYF. The CDR3 DNA reads as TGTGCCAGCAGCTCTGTACCTTCGGGTGATTTAGTAGATACGCAGTATTTT.

This rearrangement joins TRBV6-6 to TRBJ1-1, with a tentative D call TRBD1 (5 bases). The germline CDR1 and CDR2 sequences are MNHNY and SVGAGI (reference sequence). This CDR3 has 14 residues. The V end was cut by 5 bases, the J end by 12 bases, with 22 bases between. The chain's CDR3 is CASSLDSMGGSSFF. Written as DNA, the CDR3 is TGTGCCAGCAGTCTAGATTCGATGGGGGGTTCGTCTTTCTTT.

This chain uses TRBV19 with TRBJ2-1, with TRBD2 matching over 9 bases. The V and J ends lost 5 bases and 0 bases, in that order; junction bases with no gene match: 5. The CDR3 is made up of 16 amino acids. Germline CDR1 LNHDA, CDR2 SQIVND (reference sequence). The DNA of the CDR3 is TGTGCCAGTAGTTGGCGTAGCGGGGGCTCCTACAATGAGCAGTTCTTC. Its protein is CASSWRSGGSYNEQFF.

The V gene is TRBV10-3, the J gene TRBJ2-3; D possibly corresponds to TRBD2 (6 bases). V was shortened by 4 bases and J by 0 bases, with 14 bases between the two germline ends. Germline lookup yields CDR1 ENHRY and CDR2 SYGVKD. The CDR3 totals 16 residues. CDR3 sequence (DNA): TGTGCCATCAGTGGATTGGGGGGTGCTAGCACAGATACGCAGTATTTT. Translation: CAISGLGGASTDTQYF.

The rearrangement joins TRBV6-4 to TRBJ2-1, with 13 bases fitting TRBD2. The CDR3 spans 15 residues. The V segment lost 6 bases and the J segment 9 bases; nucleotides outside the gene matches: 8. Germline V gene data show CDR1 as MRHNA and CDR2 as SNTAGT. The CDR3 DNA sequence: TGTGCCAGCAGCGCCACTAGCGGGAGGGCCGGTGAGCAGTTCTTC. Translating gives CASSATSGRAGEQFF.

The rearrangement links TRBV28 to TRBJ2-3; 10 positions match TRBD1. The CDR3 runs 14 residues. V lost 7 bases, J lost 4 bases, and 5 bases stayed unmatched. The germline gives CDR1 MDHEN, CDR2 SYDVKM. CDR3 DNA sequence: TGTGCCAGCACCGGGACAGGGGACGCAGATACGCAGTATTTT. As protein: CASTGTGDADTQYF.

The gene calls are TRBV30 and TRBJ2-2, with a possible D match to TRBD1 (5 bases). Germline assignment: CDR1 GTSNPN and CDR2 SVGIG (reference sequence). Trimming took off 2 bases at V and 7 bases at J, with 11 bases between the two ends. This CDR3 comprises 13 residues. The chain's CDR3 is CAWSSRVGGELFF. CDR3 DNA: TGTGCCTGGAGTTCCAGGGTTGGCGGGGAGCTGTTTTTT.

The chain uses TRBV2 and TRBJ2-7; a weak D match, TRBD1 (5 bases). The V gene lost 6 bases and the J gene lost 0 bases, with 9 bases spanning the gap. CDR1 SNHLY and CDR2 FYNNEI come from the germline V gene. The CDR3 extends over 13 amino acids. The CDR3: CASSRQSSYEQYF. CDR3 bases: TGTGCCAGCAGCCGACAGAGCTCCTACGAGCAGTACTTC.

The chain employs TRBV6-5 and TRBJ2-1; 8 bases line up with TRBD2. The V and J ends lost 6 bases and 2 bases, in that order; junction bases with no gene match: 6. Looked up from germline, CDR1 is MNHEY and CDR2 is SVGAGI. This CDR3 region has 15 residues. CDR3 loop: CASRPLAGTYNEQFF. CDR3 DNA sequence: TGTGCCAGCAGGCCCCTAGCGGGCACCTACAATGAGCAGTTCTTC.

This rearrangement joins TRBV2 to TRBJ2-3; TRBD2 matches at 8 bases. The V gene end was trimmed by 7 bases and the J gene end by 4 bases; junction bases not matched to a gene: 10. CDR3 length: 15 residues. The germline CDR1 and CDR2 sequences are SNHLY and FYNNEI. The CDR3, as DNA: TGTGCCAGCAATCGGATCGGGAGGGGGTCAGATACGCAGTATTTT. This translates into CASNRIGRGSDTQYF.

The chain links TRBV27 to TRBJ2-5; D is ambiguous. The CDR3 extends over 16 amino acids. With 7 bases removed from V and 5 bases from J, the gap between germline ends came to 23 bases. Looked up from germline, CDR1 is MNHEY and CDR2 is SMNVEV (reference sequence). CDR3 residues: CASMLLPGLPVETQYF. The CDR3 bases are TGTGCCAGCATGCTCCTACCGGGTCTCCCAGTGGAGACCCAGTACTTC.

CDR3 amino acids: CASSQDWLAVTEAFF. Here the CDR3 DNA reads TGTGCCAGCAGCCAAGATTGGCTGGCCGTCACTGAAGCTTTCTTT. The rearrangement joins TRBV14 to TRBJ1-1, with D unresolved. The V gene lost 0 bases and the J gene lost 4 bases, with 12 bases spanning the gap. Per germline, CDR1 SGHDN and CDR2 FVKESK. The CDR3 runs to 15 residues. Based on the CDR3 plus reference TRBV14 and TRBJ1-1, the full variable domain is EAGVTQFPSHSVIEKGQTVTLRCDPISGHDNLYWYRRVMGKEIKFLLHFVKESKQDESGMPNNRFLAERTGGTYSTLKVQPAELEDSGVYFCASSQDWLAVTEAFFGQGTRLTVV.

The chain uses TRBV7-2 and TRBJ2-1; no firm D call. In germline, CDR1 is SGHTA, CDR2 FQGNSA. V gave up 3 bases and J gave up 2 bases, with 11 bases separating them. The CDR3 consists of 15 residues. The CDR3 DNA reads as TGTGCCAGCAGCTTGACTCAGTACCCCTACAATGAGCAGTTCTTC. The encoded protein is CASSLTQYPYNEQFF.

J is TRBJ1-3 and V is TRBV14, with 7 bases lining up with TRBD1. J was trimmed by 0 bases and V by 4 bases; bases with no gene match: 12. Germline V gene lookup returns CDR1 SGHDN and CDR2 FVKESK. CDR3 length equals 18 residues. The CDR3 nucleotides read TGTGCCAGCAGCCTAGACAGGGTAAGCCCGATCTCTGGAAACACCATATATTTT. It is translated as CASSLDRVSPISGNTIYF.

V is TRBV2 and J is TRBJ2-5, with 12 bases that match TRBD2. The CDR3 has 19 amino acids. With 4 bases clipped from V and 2 bases from J, the junction kept 14 bases outside the gene matches. CDR1 and CDR2 (germline): SNHLY, FYNNEI. The CDR3 DNA follows: TGTGCCAGCAGTGTAGGACAGGGGTCGACTAGCGGGAGACAAGAGACCCAGTACTTC. Protein: CASSVGQGSTSGRQETQYF. Variable domain in full (rest from reference TRBV2 and TRBJ2-5): EPEVTQTPSHQVTQMGQEVILRCVPISNHLYFYWYRQILGQKVEFLVSFYNNEISEKSEIFDDQFSVERPDGSNFTLKIRSTKLEDSAMYFCASSVGQGSTSGRQETQYFGPGTRLLVL.

This rearrangement joins TRBV4-3 to TRBJ2-5, with a possible D match to TRBD2 (6 bases). There are 15 residues in the CDR3. V lost 1 base, J lost 5 bases, and 14 bases lay in between. Germline lookup yields CDR1 LGHNA and CDR2 YSLEER. The CDR3 here is CASSQVQGGGETQYF. As DNA, the CDR3 is TGCGCCAGCAGCCAAGTTCAAGGTGGGGGGGAGACCCAGTACTTC.

This clone has just one count. The gene calls are TRBV6-6 and TRBJ2-2; 7 bases fit TRBD1. This CDR3 is 16 amino acids long. With 0 bases clipped from V and 6 bases from J, the junction kept 7 bases outside the gene matches. Per the germline V gene, CDR1 is MNHNY and CDR2 is SVGAGI (reference sequence). The CDR3 DNA is TGTGCCAGCAGTTACTCTTCCGGGACAGTTTCCGGGGAGCTGTTTTTT. This encodes CASSYSSGTVSGELFF.

The chain is built from TRBV9 and TRBJ1-2, with a weak D call TRBD1 (6 bases). V was clipped by 0 bases and J by 6 bases, with 15 bases between them. Germline CDR1 reads SGDLS; CDR2 reads YYNGEE. This CDR3 has 15 residues. The chain's CDR3 is CASSVGAPPGDGYTF. The CDR3 region has the DNA TGTGCCAGCAGCGTAGGGGCCCCTCCAGGGGATGGCTACACCTTC.

This chain links TRBV7-2 with TRBJ2-3, with D unresolved. CDR1 and CDR2 (germline): SGHTA, FQGNSA. The CDR3 contains 12 residues. Trimming took off 2 bases at V and 3 bases at J, with 3 bases between the two ends. DNA of the CDR3: TGTGCCAGCAGCTTACTAACAGATACGCAGTATTTT. It codes for CASSLLTDTQYF.

The V gene is TRBV6-5, the J gene TRBJ2-1, with TRBD2 matching 9 bases. The CDR3 totals 16 residues. With V trimmed by 0 bases and J by 4 bases, 4 bases remained unmatched. Germline V lookup: CDR1 MNHEY, CDR2 SVGAGI. The CDR3 region is CASSYSVAGGYNEQFF. The CDR3 DNA reads as TGTGCCAGCAGTTACTCGGTGGCGGGAGGGTACAATGAGCAGTTCTTC.

This clone was detected only a few times. A read error may account for a junction end that differs from germline. The chain uses TRBV7-9 and TRBJ2-7, with 7 bases that match TRBD1. The CDR3 covers 13 residues. CDR1 is SEHNR and CDR2 is FQNEAQ in the germline V gene (reference sequence). This CDR3 reads CASRGSVSYEQYF. The CDR3 coding sequence is TGTGCTAGCAGGGGGAGTGTTTCCTACGAGCAGTACTTC.

In its sample, this clone was seen once. V and J are TRBV6-6 and TRBJ2-5, with TRBD2 matching over 8 bases. There are 15 residues in the CDR3. CDR1 and CDR2 from the germline V gene are MNHNY and SVGAGI (reference sequence). The V and J ends lost 2 bases and 1 base, in that order; junction bases with no gene match: 3. The CDR3 bases are TGTGCCAGCAGTTACCGCGGGACTAGCCAAGAGACCCAGTACTTC. It translates to CASSYRGTSQETQYF.

The J gene is TRBJ2-2, the V gene TRBV5-4, with 8 bases lining up with TRBD1. The junction had 10 bases not matched to a gene; V was cut back by 4 bases and J by 5 bases. The CDR3 spans 16 residues. Looked up from germline, CDR1 is SGHNT and CDR2 is YYREEE (reference sequence). The CDR3 is CASSGTGGERTGELFF. The CDR3 DNA is TGTGCCAGCAGCGGAACAGGGGGTGAGAGGACCGGGGAGCTGTTTTTT.